Given below is one TCR beta chain in context. This specimen comes from a study of blood T cell repertoires in COVID-19. This table comes from immunoSEQ multiplex PCR, and its TCRdb copy is limited to in-frame clones, with some not included. The sample contains over 120,000 clones, around 73% of which appear only once. This TCR came from a woman aged 45 to 65 with active or convalescent COVID-19. Sequenced material: peripheral blood.

The CDR3 region has the DNA TGTGCCAGCAGCCACTTGAGCGGGAGGGCCTACAATGAGCAGTTCTTC. It codes for CASSHLSGRAYNEQFF. This rearrangement joins TRBV3-1 (or the pseudogene TRBV3-2) to TRBJ2-1; 10 positions match TRBD2. The CDR3 totals 16 residues. Unmatched junction bases numbered 4, after V lost 3 bases and J lost 2 bases. Germline loops: CDR1 LGHDT, CDR2 YNNKEL (reference sequence).